This TCR beta chain came from a study of shared clonotypes between healthy human individuals. Looking at the study overall: Plates per donor: three CD4 naive, three CD4 memory, two CD8 naive, one CD8 memory. Whole-study findings and limits: Across subsets, estimated richness was generally greater for naive than for memory populations. Shared clonotypes across all four donors exceeded non-shared ones in generation probability.

In the naive CD8 group, cells lacked CD45RO and were positively selected for CCR7, so terminally differentiated effector memory CD45RA+ cells were left out. Recent acute infections and vaccinations were absent in the healthy HIV-negative adult donors. In the case of this clone: The antigen remains undetermined.

The assay was immunoSEQ multiplex PCR, and TCRdb's table has in-frame clones only and misses some. Seen here are under 600,000 clones, about 98% observed once, and the top ten hold 0.3%. V was trimmed by 4 bases and J by 0 bases, leaving 13 bases between them. This CDR3 is built from 15 residues. CDR1 and CDR2 from the germline V gene are LNHDA and SQIVND (reference sequence). This TCR came from a man in his thirties or forties in good health. The J gene is TRBJ2-7, the V gene TRBV19; possibly TRBD2 for D (5 bases). Sequencing was done on a sample of naive CD8+ T cells sorted from blood. Written as DNA, the CDR3 is TGTGCCAGTAGTAAATCCGGACTTGCCTCCTACGAGCAGTACTTC. Encoded protein: CASSKSGLASYEQYF.